The 21 T cell receptor beta chains presented below share a single source sample, sequenced in a study of beta chain features in type 1 diabetes. Investigators reverse transcribed all isolated RNA, so they sequenced expressed TCRB transcripts. Clones were sequenced by immunoSEQ multiplex PCR, and TCRdb holds only the in-frame ones, with some missing. Altogether about 330,000 clones are present, 9.5% to 11% being singletons, with the ten largest covering roughly 0.016%. What was sequenced was naive CD4+ T cells from blood. Every receptor here comes from a woman in her 30s in good health.

V usage is TRBV5-1 and J usage is TRBJ1-1; unclear D gene. This CDR3 contains 14 residues. The V gene lost 2 bases and the J gene lost 4 bases, with 12 bases spanning the gap. The germline V gene encodes CDR1 SGHRS and CDR2 YFSETQ. Written as DNA, the CDR3 is TGCGCCAGCAGCTTTGGTACAGCCTCCACTGAAGCTTTCTTT. It codes for CASSFGTASTEAFF.

This clone showed up just a few times. The J gene is TRBJ1-1, the V gene TRBV29-1; tentatively, D is TRBD1 (6 bases). The ends were cut back, 7 bases at V and 1 base at J, with 13 bases in the middle. The CDR3 totals 13 residues. Germline V lookup: CDR1 SQVTM, CDR2 ANQGSEA. CDR3 in amino acids: CSGETGRNTEAFF. Here the CDR3 DNA reads TGCAGCGGCGAAACAGGGAGGAACACTGAAGCTTTCTTT.

This clone was counted a few times. V usage is TRBV28 and J usage is TRBJ2-1; 9 positions match TRBD2. The V gene end was trimmed by 8 bases and the J gene end by 0 bases; junction bases not matched to a gene: 5. This CDR3 has 15 residues. The germline CDR1 and CDR2 sequences are MDHEN and SYDVKM. The CDR3 nucleotides are TGTGCCAGCTGGCGGGAGGGCCGCTCCTACAATGAGCAGTTCTTC. The encoded protein is CASWREGRSYNEQFF.

This chain connects TRBV28 to TRBJ1-2; 9 bases are a match to TRBD1. The CDR3 is made up of 14 amino acids. Germline loops: CDR1 MDHEN, CDR2 SYDVKM. V lost 5 bases, J lost 1 base, and 2 bases stayed unmatched. The CDR3 bases are TGTGCCAGCAGTCAGACAGGGGGTAACTATGGCTACACCTTC. It translates to CASSQTGGNYGYTF.

This clone was counted ten times or more. The chain combines TRBV14 with TRBJ2-5; possibly TRBD2 for D (5 bases). Trimming stripped 5 bases from V and 7 bases from J, with 11 bases between. Germline V lookup: CDR1 SGHDN, CDR2 FVKESK. The CDR3 is 12 residues long. The CDR3 coding sequence is TGTGCCAGCAGCTCACGGGGTCGGACCCAGTACTTC. Protein product: CASSSRGRTQYF.

This clone was counted between two and nine times. The CDR3 nucleotides are TGTGCCAGCAGCCTCTCTCAGGGATTCTATGGCTACACCTTC. It encodes CASSLSQGFYGYTF. V and J are TRBV7-9 and TRBJ1-2; tentative D call: TRBD1 (5 bases). The CDR3 is 14 residues long. Germline V lookup: CDR1 SEHNR, CDR2 FQNEAQ (reference sequence). Trimming took off 5 bases at V and 4 bases at J, with 14 bases between the two ends.

This CDR3 reads CASSPRLAENTGELFF. CDR3 DNA sequence: TGTGCCAGCTCACCCCGACTAGCGGAGAACACCGGGGAGCTGTTTTTT. The genes are TRBV18 and TRBJ2-2; TRBD2 matches at 9 bases. V was clipped by 3 bases and J by 1 base; unmatched bases: 3. The CDR3 runs 16 residues. From germline, CDR1 is KGHSH and CDR2 LQKENI. Looking up the rest from reference TRBV18 and TRBJ2-2 gives the full variable domain: NAGVMQNPRHLVRRRGQEARLRCSPMKGHSHVYWYRQLPEEGLKFMVYLQKENIIDESGMPKERFSAEFPKEGPSILRIQQVVRGDSAAYFCASSPRLAENTGELFFGEGSRLTVL.

This clone was seen a handful of times. This chain joins TRBV4-2 and TRBJ1-4, with TRBD1 matching over 8 bases. Germline loops: CDR1 LGHNA, CDR2 YNFKEQ. The V segment lost 3 bases and the J segment 3 bases; nucleotides outside the gene matches: 3. The CDR3 is 15 residues long. The DNA for the CDR3 is TGTGCCAGCAGCCAGCCGGGACAGGCTAATGAAAAACTGTTTTTT. Protein: CASSQPGQANEKLFF.

The chain uses TRBV6-4 and TRBJ1-1; D may be TRBD1 (5 bases). Germline V gene lookup returns CDR1 MRHNA and CDR2 SNTAGT. Trimming removed 6 bases from V and 6 bases from J, with 14 bases in between. The CDR3 is made up of 13 amino acids. This CDR3 reads CASRLTGGAEAFF. The CDR3 DNA reads TGTGCCAGCAGGCTGACGGGGGGTGCTGAAGCTTTCTTT.

This clone was counted a few times. J is TRBJ2-5 and V is TRBV28; 11 bases fit TRBD1. This CDR3 is 17 amino acids long. CDR1 MDHEN and CDR2 SYDVKM come from the germline V gene. V dropped 1 base and J dropped 7; count of bases not matched to a gene: 11. Written as DNA, the CDR3 is TGTGCCAGCAGTTTATTTGGAACGGGACAGGGGGTATTGACCCAGTACTTC. Translating it yields CASSLFGTGQGVLTQYF.

This clone was seen more than once but under ten times. The chain carries TRBV30 and TRBJ2-6; D is possibly TRBD2 (6 bases). The CDR3 contains 17 residues. Per germline, CDR1 GTSNPN and CDR2 SVGIG (reference sequence). V shed 0 bases and J shed 4 bases, with 16 bases lying between them. The CDR3 coding sequence is TGTGCCTGGAGTGTGAGGAGGGTGGCCGCGGGGGCCAACGTCCTGACTTTC. Its translation is CAWSVRRVAAGANVLTF.

The genes are TRBV19 and TRBJ2-1; 7 bases align to TRBD1. The germline gives CDR1 LNHDA, CDR2 SQIVND (reference sequence). J was trimmed by 0 bases and V by 5 bases; bases with no gene match: 7. This CDR3 is 16 amino acids long. Here the CDR3 reads CASSPRTGTSYNEQFF. The CDR3 bases are TGTGCCAGTAGTCCGCGGACAGGAACCTCCTACAATGAGCAGTTCTTC.

This clone occurred a few times. The rearrangement uses TRBV7-2 and TRBJ2-2; 7 nucleotides agree with TRBD1. The CDR3 spans 16 residues. CDR1 and CDR2 (germline): SGHTA, FQGNSA. V shed 2 bases and J 0 bases; nucleotides not matched to a gene: 3. The DNA for the CDR3 is TGTGCCAGCAGCTTACTGGGACAGTCGAACACCGGGGAGCTGTTTTTT. It is translated as CASSLLGQSNTGELFF.

V is TRBV9 and J is TRBJ2-1; D unclear. CDR3 length equals 13 residues. Trimming pared 0 bases from V and 9 bases from J, leaving 10 bases between. CDR1 and CDR2 (germline): SGDLS, YYNGEE. CDR3 sequence (DNA): TGTGCCAGCAGCGTAGCATGGAGTCCTGAGCAGTTCTTC. As protein: CASSVAWSPEQFF.

This clone appeared a few times. The chain uses TRBV7-9 and TRBJ2-5, with TRBD1 identical over 7 bases. Germline CDR1 is SEHNR and CDR2 is FQNEAQ (reference sequence). V lost 5 bases, J lost 4 bases, and 7 bases stayed unmatched. The CDR3 loop spans 14 amino acids. CDR3 region: CASSLGTAGETQYF. As DNA, the CDR3 is TGTGCCAGCAGCCTTGGGACAGCAGGAGAGACCCAGTACTTC.

The chain employs TRBV9 and TRBJ2-4, with D possibly TRBD2 on 7 matching bases. The V end was cut by 0 bases, the J end by 8 bases, with 9 bases between. CDR1 is SGDLS and CDR2 is YYNGEE in the germline V gene. The length of the CDR3 is 13 residues. CDR3 region: CASSVVGGDIQYF. Written as DNA, the CDR3 is TGTGCCAGCAGCGTAGTAGGGGGGGACATTCAGTACTTC.

This clone has a handful of counts. The chain combines TRBV7-2 with TRBJ2-1; maybe TRBD2 (6 bases). The CDR3 loop spans 15 amino acids. Germline loops: CDR1 SGHTA, CDR2 FQGNSA. V lost 2 bases to trimming and J lost 3 bases, with 11 bases between them. The DNA for the CDR3 is TGTGCCAGCAGCTTACAAGCGGGCGACTACAATGAGCAGTTCTTC. This sequence encodes CASSLQAGDYNEQFF. The full variable domain, its missing parts supplied by reference TRBV7-2 and TRBJ2-1, is GAGVSQSPSNKVTEKGKDVELRCDPISGHTALYWYRQSLGQGLEFLIYFQGNSAPDKSGLPSDRFSAERTGGSVSTLTIQRTQQEDSAVYLCASSLQAGDYNEQFFGPGTRLTVL.

The V gene is TRBV7-2, the J gene TRBJ2-7, with 8 nucleotides matching TRBD1. With V trimmed by 5 bases and J by 5 bases, 5 bases remained unmatched. The CDR3 contains 13 residues. Germline CDR1 reads SGHTA; CDR2 reads FQGNSA. Written as DNA, the CDR3 is TGTGCCAGCAGCCAGACAGGGGTGAACGAGCAGTACTTC. This gives the protein CASSQTGVNEQYF.

The gene calls are TRBV27 and TRBJ1-5; 8 bases fit TRBD1. Germline V gene lookup returns CDR1 MNHEY and CDR2 SMNVEV (reference sequence). The CDR3 totals 16 residues. V shed 6 bases, J shed 1 base, and the junction held 8 bases outside the gene matches. CDR3 DNA: TGTGCCAGCAGATCGTACTACAGGGGGAGCAATCAGCCCCAGCATTTT. Amino acid sequence: CASRSYYRGSNQPQHF.

This clone was seen a few times. The chain has TRBV5-1 and TRBJ2-5; TRBD1 agrees at 8 bases. The DNA end is a closer match to TRBJ2-7, so the J assignment may be wrong. CDR1 SGHRS and CDR2 YFSETQ come from the germline V gene. The CDR3 has 15 residues. The CDR3 DNA is TGCGCCAGCAGCAGGGGACAGGTGAGCTCCTACGAGCAGTACTTC. It yields the protein CASSRGQVSSYEQYF.

The table lists this clone with a few counts. V gene TRBV15 combines with J gene TRBJ2-1; 10 bases are a match to TRBD1. V was pared by 7 bases and J by 2 bases, with 5 bases of the junction left unmatched. Germline loops: CDR1 LNHNV, CDR2 YYDKDF (reference sequence). The CDR3 spans 15 residues. In nucleotides, the CDR3 is TGTGCCACCAATAGGGACAGGGGCACCTACAATGAGCAGTTCTTC. As protein: CATNRDRGTYNEQFF.